A selection of T cell receptor beta chains follows, all from one sample in a study of cytomegalovirus exposure and HLA in healthy donors. Libraries were prepared by immunoSEQ multiplex PCR; TCRdb keeps only in-frame clonotypes and omits some of them. The sample holds roughly 98,000 clones, over 65% seen once. Sample: PBMCs. These receptors all stem from a man between 40 and 49 years old in good health and CMV-seronegative. The CDR3 runs from the conserved cysteine through the conserved F or W. The D gene is left open where the match is weak. Part of the rows lack a size; the others show once, few, many or a class for expanded clones.

NA,TRBV2,TRBJ1-1,NA,TGTGCCAGCAGTGCACGGGTGGACACTGAAGCTTTCTTT,CASSARVDTEAFF
TRBD1,TRBV5-4,TRBJ1-1,NA,TGTGCCAGCAGCTCTGCCGGACAGGGGAACACTGAAGCTTTCTTT,CASSSAGQGNTEAFF
TRBD2,TRBV6-5,TRBJ2-1,NA,TGTGCCAGCAGCCCCTGGACTAGCGGGGTTGGCGAGCAGTTCTTC,CASSPWTSGVGEQFF
NA,TRBV5-1,TRBJ1-1,NA,TGCGCCAGCAGCTTGTCGGGGGGGAACACTGAAGCTTTCTTT,CASSLSGGNTEAFF
TRBD2,TRBV28,TRBJ2-2,few,TGTGCCAGCAGTCTTAGCGGGGGCGGGGAGCTGTTTTTT,CASSLSGGGELFF
NA,TRBV5-6,TRBJ2-7,NA,TGTGCCAGCAGCCCCGGAGGGCTGGCTACTGTAGTCACCGAGCAGTACTTC,CASSPGGLATVVTEQYF
NA,TRBV5-5,TRBJ2-7,NA,TGTGCCAGCAAAGCCGTGGGGGCAGCCTTACGGGAGCAGTACTTC,CASKAVGAALREQYF
NA,TRBV2,TRBJ1-4,NA,TGTGCCAGCCTCCGAGACAGCACTAATGAAAAACTGTTTTTT,CASLRDSTNEKLFF
NA,TRBV6-1,TRBJ1-5,NA,TGTGCCAGTGCCCCCAGGGCCGACCATCATCAGCCCCAGCATTTT,CASAPRADHHQPQHF
TRBD1,TRBV9,TRBJ1-1,NA,TGTGCCAGCAGCGTAGCAGGGGGCAACACTGAAGCTTTCTTT,CASSVAGGNTEAFF
NA,TRBV4-2,TRBJ2-2,NA,TGTGCCAGCAGCCAGGGAACTCGACAGGTTAGGAACACCGGGGAGCTGTTTTTT,CASSQGTRQVRNTGELFF
TRBD1,TRBV7-9,TRBJ2-5,NA,TGTGCCAGCAGCCCTGAGGGACAGGGTGAGACCCAGTACTTC,CASSPEGQGETQYF
TRBD2,TRBV28,TRBJ2-3,once,TGTGCCACCAAAACTCCCCCCGGGACTAGCGGGGGGGCCCGGTTCACAGATACGCAGTATTTT,CATKTPPGTSGGARFTDTQYF
NA,TRBV11-2,TRBJ2-7,NA,TGTGCCAGCAGCTTAGGGGGCGGCGAAGCCTACGAGCAGTACTTC,CASSLGGGEAYEQYF
TRBD1,TRBV5-1,TRBJ1-2,NA,TGCGCCAGCTCCCAGGGGGACAGGGACGGCTACACCTTC,CASSQGDRDGYTF
NA,TRBV21-1,TRBJ2-7,few,TGTGCCAGCAGCAAGGGCGGGACCCCCAGGTGTATCGAGCAGTACTTC,CASSKGGTPRCIEQYF
NA,TRBV5-1,TRBJ2-3,NA,TGCGCCAGCAGCTTGGCCTTTCAGGGGCCAGATACGCAGTATTTT,CASSLAFQGPDTQYF
NA,TRBV7-8,TRBJ1-5,NA,TGTGCCAGCAGCTTAGGGTCAAGGAGGGATCAGCCCCAGCATTTT,CASSLGSRRDQPQHF
TRBD2,TRBV28,TRBJ2-5,NA,TGTGCCAGCAGTTCGGGGGGTCTGACCCAGTACTTC,CASSSGGLTQYF
NA,TRBV2,TRBJ2-2,once,TGTGCCAGCAGTGAAGAGGCAAGGGGGAACACCGGGGAGCTGTTTTTT,CASSEEARGNTGELFF
TRBD2,TRBV12-5,TRBJ2-3,NA,TGTGCTAGTGGTTTGGATACTAGCGGGAGGTTGCTGTTCGCAGATACGCAGTATTTT,CASGLDTSGRLLFADTQYF
NA,TRBV2,TRBJ2-5,NA,TGTGCCAGCAGTGGCGAAGAGACCCAGTACTTC,CASSGEETQYF
NA,TRBV19,TRBJ2-3,NA,TGTGCCAGTAGTCGAGGGAGGAGAGATACGCAGTATTTT,CASSRGRRDTQYF
TRBD1,TRBV30,TRBJ2-2,few,TGTGCCTGGAGTGACGCGACAGGGGTCGGGGAGCTGTTTTTT,CAWSDATGVGELFF
NA,TRBV5-1,TRBJ1-1,NA,TGCGCCAGCAGCTTGGGCGGGAACACTGAAGCTTTCTTT,CASSLGGNTEAFF
NA,TRBV11-3,TRBJ1-1,NA,TGTGCCAGCAGCAGGGGAAGATTGGACACTGAAGCTTTCTTT,CASSRGRLDTEAFF
TRBD2,TRBV11-2,TRBJ2-1,NA,TGTGCCAGCAGCTTATCGGGAGGTGATAATGAGCAGTTCTTC,CASSLSGGDNEQFF
NA,TRBV7-9,TRBJ1-6,NA,TGTGCCAGCAGCTTAGCGCAAGGAGGAGGTTTTAATTCACCCCTCCACTTT,CASSLAQGGGFNSPLHF
NA,TRBV19,TRBJ2-7,NA,TGTGCCAGTAGTATTACAGTAAGTGTCTACGAGCAGTACTTC,CASSITVSVYEQYF
NA,TRBV30,TRBJ1-1,NA,TGTGCCTGGAGTGCAAGCAAGAACACTGAAGCTTTCTTT,CAWSASKNTEAFF
TRBD2,TRBV5-1,TRBJ2-3,NA,TGCGCCAGCAGCTTGGGCTCTAGCGGGAACGCAGATACGCAGTATTTT,CASSLGSSGNADTQYF
TRBD2,TRBV4-2,TRBJ2-3,NA,TGTGCCAGCAGCAGTCGAGCGGGGGGGCCGCCGGATACGCAGTATTTT,CASSSRAGGPPDTQYF
NA,TRBV6-1,TRBJ2-7,NA,TGTGCCAGCAGGGATGACAGGTACGAGCAGTACTTC,CASRDDRYEQYF